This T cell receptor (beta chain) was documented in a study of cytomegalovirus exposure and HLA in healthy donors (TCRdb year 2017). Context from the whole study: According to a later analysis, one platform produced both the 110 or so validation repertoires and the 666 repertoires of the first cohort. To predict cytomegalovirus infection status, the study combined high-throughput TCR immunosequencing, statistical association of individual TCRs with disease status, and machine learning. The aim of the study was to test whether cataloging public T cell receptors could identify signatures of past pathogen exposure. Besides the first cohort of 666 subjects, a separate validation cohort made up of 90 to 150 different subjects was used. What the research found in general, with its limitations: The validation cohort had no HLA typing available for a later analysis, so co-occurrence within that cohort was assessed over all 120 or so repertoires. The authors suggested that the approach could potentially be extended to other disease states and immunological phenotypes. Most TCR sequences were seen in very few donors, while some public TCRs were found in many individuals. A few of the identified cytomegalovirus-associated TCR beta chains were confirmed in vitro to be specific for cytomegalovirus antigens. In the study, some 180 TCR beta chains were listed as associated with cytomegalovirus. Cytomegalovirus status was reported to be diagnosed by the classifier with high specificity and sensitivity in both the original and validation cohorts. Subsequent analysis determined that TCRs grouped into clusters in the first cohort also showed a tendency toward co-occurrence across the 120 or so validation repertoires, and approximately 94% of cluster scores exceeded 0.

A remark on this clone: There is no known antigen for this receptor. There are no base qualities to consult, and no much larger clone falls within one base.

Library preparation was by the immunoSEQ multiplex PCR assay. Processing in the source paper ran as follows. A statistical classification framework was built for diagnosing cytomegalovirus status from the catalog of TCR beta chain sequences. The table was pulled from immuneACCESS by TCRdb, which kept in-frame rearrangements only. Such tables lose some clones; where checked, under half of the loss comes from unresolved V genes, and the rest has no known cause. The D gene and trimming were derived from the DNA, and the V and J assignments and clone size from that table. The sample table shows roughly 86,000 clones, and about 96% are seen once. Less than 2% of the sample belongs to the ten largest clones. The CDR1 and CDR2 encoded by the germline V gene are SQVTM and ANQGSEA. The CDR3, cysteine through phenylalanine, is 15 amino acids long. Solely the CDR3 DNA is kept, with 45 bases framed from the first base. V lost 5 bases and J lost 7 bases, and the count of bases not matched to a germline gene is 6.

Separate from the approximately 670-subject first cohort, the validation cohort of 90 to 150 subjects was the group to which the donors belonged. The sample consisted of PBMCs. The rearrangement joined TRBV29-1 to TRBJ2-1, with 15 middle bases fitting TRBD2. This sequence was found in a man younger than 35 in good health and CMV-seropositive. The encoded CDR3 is CSVPGLAGGWNEQFF. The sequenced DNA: TGCAGCGTTCCGGGACTAGCGGGAGGCTGGAATGAGCAGTTCTTC.